Listed here are 29 T cell receptor beta chains from one sample, sequenced in a study of blood T cells in healthy people across ages. The authors ran a second PCR of about 7 to 11 cycles using a sample-barcoded 5' primer and a J-beta primer mix. TCRdb processed the 5' RACE reads anew with MiXCR; each CDR3 protein has one entry. The table lists 1.5 million to 2 million distinct CDR3 sequences, 40% to 55% of them singletons. Sequencing was performed on blood. These receptors were collected from a woman in her thirties or forties in good health.

The rearrangement links TRBV7-2 to TRBJ1-1; a weak D match, TRBD1 (5 bases). V lost 5 bases and J 1 base, leaving 11 bases between the germline ends. CDR1 SGHTA and CDR2 FQGNSA come from the germline V gene. The CDR3 contains 14 residues. CDR3 protein: CASSRDFANTEAFF. The CDR3 coding sequence is TGTGCCAGCAGCAGGGACTTTGCGAACACTGAAGCTTTCTTT.

V is TRBV5-1 and J is TRBJ2-5; the D gene is possibly TRBD1 (6 bases). Germline lookup yields CDR1 SGHRS and CDR2 YFSETQ. V lost 7 bases, J lost 2 bases, and 18 bases lay in between. This CDR3 has 15 amino acids. The CDR3 sequence: CASALGTPYQETQYF. The CDR3 DNA follows: TGCGCCAGCGCACTCGGGACACCGTATCAAGAGACCCAGTACTTC.

Only a few counts were recorded for this clonotype. V is TRBV5-1 and J is TRBJ2-4; D not resolved. Trimming shortened V by 0 bases and J by 1 base, and 8 bases separated the two germline ends. This CDR3 is 15 amino acids long. The germline CDR1 and CDR2 sequences are SGHRS and YFSETQ. The CDR3 sequence is CASSLGGRAKNIQYF. The CDR3 DNA reads as TGCGCCAGCAGCTTGGGTGGAAGGGCCAAAAACATTCAGTACTTC.

This sequence joins TRBV4-3 and TRBJ2-7, with D perhaps being TRBD1 or TRBD2 (5 bases each). CDR1 and CDR2 from the germline V gene are LGHNA and YSLEER. The CDR3 is 16 residues long. V was trimmed by 2 bases and J by 7 bases, leaving 21 bases between them. DNA of the CDR3: TGCGCCAGCAGCCAAACAACCGGGACGTCGACTCGAGAGCAGTACTTC. Translated: CASSQTTGTSTREQYF.

The chain combines TRBV4-3 with TRBJ1-1; D call uncertain. Between the trimmed V and J ends, which lost 0 bases and 4 bases, there was a span of 21 bases. The CDR3 spans 18 residues. Germline V gene lookup returns CDR1 LGHNA and CDR2 YSLEER. CDR3 sequence: CASSQDAIGSSWSTEAFF. The DNA of the CDR3 is TGCGCCAGCAGCCAAGATGCCATCGGGTCCTCCTGGAGCACTGAAGCTTTCTTT.

The chain is built from TRBV21-1 and TRBJ2-2; TRBD1, the table's D call, lacks a check against the DNA. TRBV21-1 is given as a pseudogene. CDR3 length: 15 residues. The CDR3 region is CASSKQGNGTGELFF. The DNA for the CDR3 is TGTGCCAGCAGCAAACAGGGTAACGGCACCGGGGAGCTGTTTTTT.

This sequence joins TRBV5-1 and TRBJ1-2, with a weak D call TRBD1 (6 bases). The CDR3 runs to 15 residues. Germline lookup yields CDR1 SGHRS and CDR2 YFSETQ. Trimming stripped 2 bases from V and 4 bases from J, with 15 bases between. CDR3 sequence (DNA): TGCGCCAGCAGCTTTTCCGGGACGGGGGCCTATGGCTACACCTTC. Translating gives CASSFSGTGAYGYTF.

This chain joins TRBV7-2 and TRBJ2-1; D is ambiguous. Germline CDR1 reads SGHTA; CDR2 reads FQGNSA. This CDR3 region has 12 residues. V gave up 2 bases and J gave up 8 bases, with 7 bases separating them. The CDR3 sequence: CASSLTRYEQFF. For the CDR3, the DNA is TGTGCCAGCAGCTTAACTCGGTATGAGCAGTTCTTC. The full variable domain, with the rest looked up from reference TRBV7-2 and TRBJ2-1, is GAGVSQSPSNKVTEKGKDVELRCDPISGHTALYWYRQSLGQGLEFLIYFQGNSAPDKSGLPSDRFSAERTGGSVSTLTIQRTQQEDSAVYLCASSLTRYEQFFGPGTRLTVL.

J is TRBJ1-1 and V is TRBV5-1, with 9 positions matching TRBD1. Germline CDR1 and CDR2: SGHRS and YFSETQ. This CDR3 has 14 residues. J was trimmed by 5 bases and V by 4 bases; bases with no gene match: 6. CDR3 sequence (DNA): TGCGCCAGCAGCGTGGACAGGGGACAAACTGAAGCTTTCTTT. Its protein is CASSVDRGQTEAFF.

The rearrangement uses TRBV20-1 and TRBJ1-2; no reliable D call. V lost 1 base and J 3 bases, leaving 15 bases between the germline ends. The CDR3 consists of 15 residues. The germline V gene has CDR1 DFQATT and CDR2 SNEGSKA (reference sequence). The CDR3 nucleotides are TGCAGTGCTAGAGGGTCGGGGAAGCAGGACTATGGCTACACCTTC. Translating gives CSARGSGKQDYGYTF.

This chain connects TRBV3-1 to TRBJ2-1; 8 bases align to TRBD2. Germline-derived CDR1 and CDR2 are LGHDT and YNNKEL (reference sequence). J gave up 4 bases and V 8 bases, and 7 bases lay outside the gene matches. The CDR3 has 14 amino acids. DNA for the CDR3: TGTGCCAGCGATAGCGGGGAGCGATACAATGAGCAGTTCTTC. Its protein product is CASDSGERYNEQFF.

The rearrangement joins TRBV7-6 to TRBJ1-2, with D perhaps TRBD1 (6 bases). The CDR3 spans 17 residues. Germline CDR1 is SGHVS and CDR2 is FNYEAQ. Trimming stripped 3 bases from V and 3 bases from J, with 20 bases between. The CDR3 bases are TGTGCCAGCAGCTTTGGCAGGGGCCCACCCCGGCACTATGGCTACACCTTC. It encodes CASSFGRGPPRHYGYTF.

This clonotype has only a few counts. V gene TRBV29-1 combines with J gene TRBJ1-2; D is ambiguous. CDR3 length: 11 amino acids. Germline lookup yields CDR1 SQVTM and CDR2 ANQGSEA. V was shortened by 7 bases and J by 4 bases, with 10 bases between the two germline ends. This chain's CDR3 is CSGRIAYGYTF. CDR3 coding DNA: TGCAGCGGCCGGATCGCCTATGGCTACACCTTC.

The CDR3 nucleotides read TGTGCCAGCACCACAGGGTTGGGCTATGGCTACACCTTC. Translating it yields CASTTGLGYGYTF. This rearrangement joins TRBV7-8 to TRBJ1-2; D may be TRBD1 (6 bases). Germline assignment: CDR1 SGHVS and CDR2 FQNEAQ. V lost 7 bases, J lost 4 bases, and 13 bases lay in between. The CDR3 totals 13 residues.

The chain has TRBV7-2 and TRBJ2-1; no definite D call. The CDR3 loop spans 13 amino acids. Trimming removed 4 bases at V and 4 bases at J, with 8 bases between. CDR1 SGHTA and CDR2 FQGNSA come from the germline V gene. The DNA of the CDR3 is TGTGCCAGCAGCTCCTTAGCTTACAATGAGCAGTTCTTC. Its translation is CASSSLAYNEQFF.

This clonotype was recorded only once. CDR3 sequence (DNA): TGCGCCAGCAGCGGCGGGACTAGCGGGGCGCGTGGTGCGCAGTATTTT. This codes for CASSGGTSGARGAQYF. This chain connects TRBV5-1 to TRBJ2-3; 13 bases agree with TRBD2. Germline V CDR1 and CDR2: SGHRS, YFSETQ. The CDR3 totals 16 residues. The V and J ends lost 4 bases and 10 bases, in that order; junction bases with no gene match: 12.

The chain couples TRBV7-2 to TRBJ2-3; D remains unclear. The CDR3 is 14 residues long. Germline V gene sequence: CDR1 SGHTA, CDR2 FQGNSA. V lost 1 base to trimming and J lost 6 bases, with 11 bases between them. CDR3 protein: CASSLGIATDTQYF. CDR3 coding DNA: TGTGCCAGCAGCTTAGGGATAGCAACCGATACGCAGTATTTT.

This chain joins TRBV4-3 and TRBJ2-3; 9 positions match TRBD1. With V trimmed by 1 base and J by 0 bases, 11 bases remained unmatched. Germline-derived CDR1 and CDR2 are LGHNA and YSLEER. CDR3 length equals 19 residues. CDR3 DNA: TGCGCCAGCAGCCAAGTCCCCCCATCGACAGGGGGGAGCACAGATACGCAGTATTTT. It specifies CASSQVPPSTGGSTDTQYF.

The chain uses TRBV6-5 and TRBJ1-6; D is uncertain. CDR1 MNHEY and CDR2 SVGAGI come from the germline V gene. Trimming removed 0 bases at V and 4 bases at J, with 19 bases between. This CDR3 region has 19 residues. The CDR3 bases are TGTGCCAGCAGTTACTCGAGCAGTCTCTCAAGTTCATATAATTCACCCCTCCACTTT. This sequence encodes CASSYSSSLSSSYNSPLHF.

The chain is built from TRBV6-5 and TRBJ2-6, with D perhaps TRBD2 (5 bases). The CDR3 spans 16 residues. Between the trimmed V and J ends, which lost 0 bases and 4 bases, there was a span of 10 bases. CDR1 is MNHEY, CDR2 SVGAGI, per germline. CDR3 amino acids: CASSYSRGPGANVLTF. For the CDR3, the DNA is TGTGCCAGCAGTTACTCTCGGGGTCCAGGGGCCAACGTCCTGACTTTC.

The V and J genes are TRBV6-5 and TRBJ1-5; D is undetermined. V lost 4 bases and J 0 bases, leaving 16 bases between the germline ends. The CDR3 runs to 17 residues. Germline V gene data show CDR1 as MNHEY and CDR2 as SVGAGI. The CDR3 region is CASSSRPTDYSNQPQHF. The CDR3 DNA reads TGTGCCAGCAGTTCCCGCCCCACGGATTATAGCAATCAGCCCCAGCATTTT.

The gene calls are TRBV4-3 and TRBJ1-6, with D unresolved. Germline V lookup: CDR1 LGHNA, CDR2 YSLEER. V was cut by 0 bases and J by 6 bases, with 12 bases left in between. The CDR3 runs to 16 residues. The CDR3 spells CASSQDLGRSNSPLHF. The CDR3 region has the DNA TGCGCCAGCAGCCAAGATTTAGGCCGGTCTAATTCACCCCTCCACTTT.

This clonotype was found a few times. The V call is TRBV5-1, the J call TRBJ2-7, with 9 bases matching TRBD1. Germline V CDR1 and CDR2: SGHRS, YFSETQ. The J segment lost 4 bases and the V segment lost 4 bases, leaving 6 bases of the junction unmatched. CDR3 length: 14 residues. CDR3 sequence: CASSIRDREYEQYF. The CDR3 DNA follows: TGCGCCAGCAGCATCCGGGACAGGGAATACGAGCAGTACTTC. Variable domain in full (rest from reference TRBV5-1 and TRBJ2-7): KAGVTQTPRYLIKTRGQQVTLSCSPISGHRSVSWYQQTPGQGLQFLFEYFSETQRNKGNFPGRFSGRQFSNSRSEMNVSTLELGDSALYLCASSIRDREYEQYFGPGTRLTVT.

Regarding this clonotype: It may be a read error: a sequence one base away is much more abundant. The chain has TRBV7-6 and TRBJ2-4; the D gene is possibly TRBD1 (6 bases). The CDR3 runs to 13 residues. Trimming cost V 2 bases and J 15 bases, with 17 bases left between them. The germline V gene has CDR1 SGHVS and CDR2 FNYEAQ. CDR3 sequence: CASSLNRDDERYF. The CDR3 nucleotides are TGTGCCAGCAGCTTAAACAGGGACGACGAGCGGTACTTC.

The V call is TRBV20-1, the J call TRBJ1-2; 11 bases are a match to TRBD1. CDR3 size: 15 residues. After removal of 5 bases from V and 1 base from J, the junction contained 6 bases not matched to a gene. Germline CDR1 DFQATT, CDR2 SNEGSKA (reference sequence). The CDR3 is CSAWTGGLVNYGYTF. CDR3 coding DNA: TGCAGTGCTTGGACAGGGGGCCTCGTTAACTATGGCTACACCTTC.

The chain combines TRBV4-2 with TRBJ2-1; D not resolved. The CDR3 runs 14 residues. Germline values: CDR1 LGHNA, CDR2 YNFKEQ. V lost 0 bases and J lost 6, with 9 bases in between. The CDR3 DNA reads as TGTGCCAGCAGCCAAGATAGTGGCAGCAATGAGCAGTTCTTC. Amino acids: CASSQDSGSNEQFF.

This clonotype appeared once. The chain couples TRBV14 to TRBJ1-1; D perhaps matches TRBD1 (5 bases). The germline V and J ends were trimmed by 4 bases and 7 bases, with 10 bases remaining between them. Germline V gene sequence: CDR1 SGHDN, CDR2 FVKESK. The CDR3 consists of 12 residues. CDR3 residues: CASSLLQGEAFF. DNA for the CDR3: TGTGCCAGCAGCCTACTCCAGGGTGAAGCTTTCTTT.

V gene TRBV19 combines with J gene TRBJ2-7; 8 positions agree with TRBD1. The J segment lost 6 bases and the V segment lost 3 bases, leaving 7 bases of the junction unmatched. The CDR3 is made up of 14 amino acids. CDR1 is LNHDA and CDR2 is SQIVND in the germline V gene (reference sequence). DNA for the CDR3: TGTGCCAGTAGTATTCTGCAGGGGGCGAGCGAGCAGTACTTC. Its translation: CASSILQGASEQYF. Supplemented by reference TRBV19 and TRBJ2-7, the full variable domain reads DGGITQSPKYLFRKEGQNVTLSCEQNLNHDAMYWYRQDPGQGLRLIYYSQIVNDFQKGDIAEGYSVSREKKESFPLTVTSAQKNPTAFYLCASSILQGASEQYFGPGTRLTVT.

The chain couples TRBV27 to TRBJ1-1; D unresolved. The CDR3 has 17 residues. Trimming left V 2 bases short and J 0 bases short, with 16 bases between. Germline V gene sequence: CDR1 MNHEY, CDR2 SMNVEV (reference sequence). The CDR3 DNA follows: TGTGCCAGCAGTTTACGGGCAATTCCACGGATGAACACTGAAGCTTTCTTT. Its protein is CASSLRAIPRMNTEAFF.